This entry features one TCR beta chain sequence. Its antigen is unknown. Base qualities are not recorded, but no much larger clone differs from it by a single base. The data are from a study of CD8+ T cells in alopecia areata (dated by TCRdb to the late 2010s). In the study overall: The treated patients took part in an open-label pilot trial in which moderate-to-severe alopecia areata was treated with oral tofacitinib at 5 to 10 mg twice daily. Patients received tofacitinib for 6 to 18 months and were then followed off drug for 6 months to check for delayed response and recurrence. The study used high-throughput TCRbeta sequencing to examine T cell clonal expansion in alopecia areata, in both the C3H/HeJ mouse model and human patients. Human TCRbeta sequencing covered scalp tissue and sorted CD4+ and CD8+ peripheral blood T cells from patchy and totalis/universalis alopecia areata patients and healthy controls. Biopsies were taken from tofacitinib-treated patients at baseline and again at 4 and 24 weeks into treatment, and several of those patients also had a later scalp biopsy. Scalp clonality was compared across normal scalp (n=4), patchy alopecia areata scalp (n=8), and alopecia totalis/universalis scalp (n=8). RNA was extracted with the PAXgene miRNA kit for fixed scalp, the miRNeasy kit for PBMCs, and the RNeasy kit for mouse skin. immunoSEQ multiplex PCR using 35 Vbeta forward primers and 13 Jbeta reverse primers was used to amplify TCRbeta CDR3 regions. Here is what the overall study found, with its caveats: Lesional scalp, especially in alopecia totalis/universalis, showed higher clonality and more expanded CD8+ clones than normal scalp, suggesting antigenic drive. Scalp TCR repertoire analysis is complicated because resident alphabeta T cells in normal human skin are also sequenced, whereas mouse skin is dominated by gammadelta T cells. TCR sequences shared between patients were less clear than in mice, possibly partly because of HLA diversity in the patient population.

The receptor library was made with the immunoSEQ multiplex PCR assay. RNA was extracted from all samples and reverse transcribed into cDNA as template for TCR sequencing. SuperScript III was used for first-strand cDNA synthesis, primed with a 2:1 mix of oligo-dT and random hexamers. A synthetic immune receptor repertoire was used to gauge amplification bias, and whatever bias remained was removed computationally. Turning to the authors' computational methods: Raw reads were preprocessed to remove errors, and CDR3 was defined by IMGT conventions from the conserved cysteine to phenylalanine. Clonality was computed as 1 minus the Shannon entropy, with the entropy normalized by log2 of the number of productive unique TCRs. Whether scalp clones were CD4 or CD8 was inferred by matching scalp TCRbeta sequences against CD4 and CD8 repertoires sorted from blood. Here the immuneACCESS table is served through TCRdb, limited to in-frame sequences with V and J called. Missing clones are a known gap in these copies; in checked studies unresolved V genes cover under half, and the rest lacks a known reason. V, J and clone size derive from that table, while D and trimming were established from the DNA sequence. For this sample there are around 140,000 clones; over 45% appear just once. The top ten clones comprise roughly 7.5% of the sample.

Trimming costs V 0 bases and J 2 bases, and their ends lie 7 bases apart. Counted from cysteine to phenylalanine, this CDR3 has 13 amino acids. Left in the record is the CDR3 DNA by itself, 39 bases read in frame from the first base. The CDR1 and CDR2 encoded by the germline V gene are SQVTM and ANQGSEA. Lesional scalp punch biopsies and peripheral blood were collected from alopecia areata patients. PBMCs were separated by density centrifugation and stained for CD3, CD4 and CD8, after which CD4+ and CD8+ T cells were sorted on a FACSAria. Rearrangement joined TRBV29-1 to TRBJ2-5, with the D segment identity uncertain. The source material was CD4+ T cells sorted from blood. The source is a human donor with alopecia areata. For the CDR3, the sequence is CSVEDPGQETQYF. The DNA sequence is TGCAGCGTTGAAGATCCCGGGCAAGAGACCCAGTACTTC.